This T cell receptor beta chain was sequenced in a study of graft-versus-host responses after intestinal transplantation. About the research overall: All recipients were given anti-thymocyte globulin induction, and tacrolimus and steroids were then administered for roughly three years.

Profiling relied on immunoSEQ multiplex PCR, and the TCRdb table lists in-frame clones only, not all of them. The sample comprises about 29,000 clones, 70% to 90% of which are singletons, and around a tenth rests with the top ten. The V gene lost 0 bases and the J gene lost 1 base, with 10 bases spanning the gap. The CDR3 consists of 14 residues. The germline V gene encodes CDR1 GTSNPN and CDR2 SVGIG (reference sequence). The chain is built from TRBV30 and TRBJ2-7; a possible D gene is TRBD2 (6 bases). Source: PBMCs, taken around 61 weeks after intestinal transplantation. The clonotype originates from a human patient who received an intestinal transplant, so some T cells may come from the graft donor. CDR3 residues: CAWSVRRESYEQYF. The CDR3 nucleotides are TGTGCCTGGAGTGTGAGGAGGGAATCCTACGAGCAGTACTTC.